This T cell receptor beta chain was sequenced in a study of blood T cell repertoires in COVID-19. Study context: PBMCs, B-cell-depleted T cells, or T cells provided the cDNA or gDNA that made up the material.

The CDR3 sequence is 14 residues long. V dropped 5 bases and J dropped 4; count of bases not matched to a gene: 6. Germline loops: CDR1 SGHVS, CDR2 FQNEAQ. In the study's own analysis: Amplification from reference gene primers served as the basis for estimated nucleated cell counts. Measured with immunoSEQ multiplex PCR; TCRdb has only the in-frame clones, and not every one. V, J and clone size derive from that table, while D and trimming were established from the DNA sequence. The repertoire holds 210,000 or so clones, with about 85% as singletons. The sample comprised peripheral blood. This chain connects TRBV7-8 to TRBJ2-3, with 7 bases lining up with TRBD1. This clonotype was obtained from a human donor in a cohort sampled during active COVID-19. The CDR3 is CASSRRQGPDTQYF. CDR3 in DNA: TGTGCCAGCAGCCGCCGACAGGGCCCAGATACGCAGTATTTT.